The entry below gives a single T cell receptor (beta chain) sequence along with its context. One junction end does not reproduce the germline sequence, and a read error may be involved. Other DNA sequences from this sample encode an identical CDR3 as well. The data were obtained in a study of cytomegalovirus exposure and HLA in healthy donors. The PCR ran on 60 Vbeta and 13 Jbeta primers. TCRdb keeps only in-frame clones here, not all; method: immunoSEQ multiplex PCR. The data show about 120,000 clones, more than 60% seen once. This CDR3 has 15 amino acids. Per the germline V gene, CDR1 is SGHNT and CDR2 is YYREEE (reference sequence).

This TCR was recovered from a man aged 40-49 years in good health and CMV-seropositive. The source material was PBMCs. J is TRBJ2-5 and V is TRBV5-4, with 10 bases fitting TRBD2. In nucleotides, the CDR3 is TGTGCCAGCAGCCCAGCGGGGGGGTACCAAGAGACTCAGTACTTC. Its translation is CASSPAGGYQETQYF.